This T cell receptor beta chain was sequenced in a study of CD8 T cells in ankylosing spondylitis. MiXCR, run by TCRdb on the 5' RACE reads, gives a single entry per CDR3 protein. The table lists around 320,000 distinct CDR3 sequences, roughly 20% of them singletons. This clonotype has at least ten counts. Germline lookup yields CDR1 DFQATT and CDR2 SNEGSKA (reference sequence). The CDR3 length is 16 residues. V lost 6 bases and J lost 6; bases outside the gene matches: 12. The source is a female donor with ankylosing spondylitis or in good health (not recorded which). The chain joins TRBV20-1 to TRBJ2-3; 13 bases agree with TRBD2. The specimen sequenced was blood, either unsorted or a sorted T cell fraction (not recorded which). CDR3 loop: CSAIRSKTSGRDTQYF. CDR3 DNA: TGCAGTGCGATACGATCCAAGACTAGCGGGAGGGATACGCAGTATTTT.